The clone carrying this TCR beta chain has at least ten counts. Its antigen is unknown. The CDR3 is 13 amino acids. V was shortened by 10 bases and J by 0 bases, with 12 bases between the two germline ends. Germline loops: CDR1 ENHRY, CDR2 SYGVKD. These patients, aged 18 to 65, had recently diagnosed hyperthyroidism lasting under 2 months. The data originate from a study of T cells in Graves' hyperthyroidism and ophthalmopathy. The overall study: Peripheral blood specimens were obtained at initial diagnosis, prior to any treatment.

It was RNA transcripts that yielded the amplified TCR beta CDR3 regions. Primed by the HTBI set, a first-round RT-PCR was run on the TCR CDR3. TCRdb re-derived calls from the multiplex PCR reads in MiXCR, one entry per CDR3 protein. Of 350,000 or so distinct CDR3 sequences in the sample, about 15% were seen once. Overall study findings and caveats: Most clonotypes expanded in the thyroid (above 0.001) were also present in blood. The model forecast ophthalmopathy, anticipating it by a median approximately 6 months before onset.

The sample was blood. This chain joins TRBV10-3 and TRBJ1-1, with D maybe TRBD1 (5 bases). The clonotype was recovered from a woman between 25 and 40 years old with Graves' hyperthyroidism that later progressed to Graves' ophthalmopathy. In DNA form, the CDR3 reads TGTGCCACCACCCAGGGCGTGAACACTGAAGCTTTCTTT. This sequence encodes CATTQGVNTEAFF.